This is a list of T cell receptor beta chains from one sample in a study of blood T cell repertoires in COVID-19. TCRdb keeps only in-frame clones here, not all; method: immunoSEQ multiplex PCR. This sample yields about 310,000 clones, of which about nine tenths are seen a single time; approximately 9.8% belongs to the top ten. The sequencing input was PBMCs or T cells enriched from blood (not recorded which). These TCRs come from a woman aged 40 to 49 who had recovered from COVID-19. Both conserved end residues are part of each CDR3. A D gene is named only where the DNA matches it firmly. Clone sizes are given selectively: once, few, many, or a class where the clone is expanded.

clone_size	v_call	d_call	j_call	cdr3_aa	cdr3_nt
-	TRBV29-1	TRBD1	TRBJ2-3	CSVLTTGTQYF	TGCAGCGTCCTTACGACAGGGACGCAGTATTTT
-	TRBV6-6	-	TRBJ2-7	CASSSPSLSYEQYF	TGTGCCAGCAGCTCCCCGTCTCTCTCCTACGAGCAGTACTTC
-	TRBV2	-	TRBJ1-1	CAGSWSGNTEAFF	TGTGCCGGGTCCTGGTCGGGGAACACTGAAGCTTTCTTT
-	TRBV7-2	TRBD1	TRBJ1-1	CASSLVQGDPRGAFF	TGTGCCAGCAGCTTAGTTCAGGGGGACCCGAGGGGGGCTTTCTTT
-	TRBV7-8	-	TRBJ1-5	CASSLGGLGQPQHF	TGTGCCAGCAGCTTAGGGGGGCTGGGACAGCCCCAGCATTTT
many	TRBV28	TRBD1	TRBJ1-2	CASRTTGTGYGYTF	TGTGCCAGCAGAACCACCGGGACAGGCTATGGCTACACCTTC
-	TRBV7-9	-	TRBJ2-2	CASRASPGNLPGELFF	TGTGCCAGCAGGGCTAGCCCGGGGAACCTACCCGGGGAGCTGTTTTTT
-	TRBV19	TRBD1	TRBJ2-2	CASSIAHGQGFGELFF	TGTGCCAGTAGTATAGCTCACGGACAGGGTTTTGGGGAGCTGTTTTTT
-	TRBV29-1	-	TRBJ2-7	CSVEDSSYEQYF	TGCAGCGTTGAAGATAGCTCCTACGAGCAGTACTTC
-	TRBV29-1	-	TRBJ1-2	CSVLSYGYTF	TGCAGCGTCCTGAGCTATGGCTACACCTTC
-	TRBV28	TRBD1	TRBJ1-2	CASSSQFHPTGGGPDGYTF	TGTGCCAGCAGCTCGCAATTCCACCCGACAGGGGGCGGGCCGGATGGCTACACCTTC
-	TRBV2	TRBD2	TRBJ2-3	CASSRTSGGTTDTQYF	TGTGCCAGCAGTCGGACCAGCGGGGGGACCACAGATACGCAGTATTTT
-	TRBV19	TRBD1	TRBJ2-2	CASIWDRGTGELFF	TGTGCCAGTATTTGGGACAGGGGCACCGGGGAGCTGTTTTTT
-	TRBV7-2	TRBD2	TRBJ2-1	CASSLRVGTSPYNEQFF	TGTGCCAGCAGCTTAAGAGTTGGGACTAGCCCCTACAATGAGCAGTTCTTC
-	TRBV21-1	-	TRBJ2-7	CASGTPQETGKAYEQYF	TGTGCCAGCGGCACCCCCCAGGAGACAGGGAAAGCCTACGAGCAGTACTTC
-	TRBV24-1	TRBD2	TRBJ2-1	CATSDWGREGFNEQFF	TGTGCCACCAGTGATTGGGGGAGGGAGGGATTCAATGAGCAGTTCTTC
-	TRBV25-1	-	TRBJ1-6	CASTPGGDSPLHF	TGTGCCAGCACCCCTGGGGGGGATTCACCCCTCCACTTT
-	TRBV5-6	TRBD2	TRBJ2-7	CASSPRTSGTIYEQYF	TGTGCCAGCAGCCCTCGGACTAGCGGGACCATCTACGAGCAGTACTTC
few	TRBV2	-	TRBJ2-7	CASRWDLIYEQYF	TGTGCCAGCAGATGGGACTTAATCTACGAGCAGTACTTC
-	TRBV7-8	-	TRBJ1-1	CASSPWSGNTEAFF	TGTGCCAGCAGCCCCTGGAGTGGGAACACTGAAGCTTTCTTT
-	TRBV4-1	-	TRBJ2-7	CASSPHIGTGLAYEQYF	TGCGCCAGCAGCCCCCATATAGGAACAGGTCTCGCCTACGAGCAGTACTTC